Listed below are T cell receptor beta chains from one sample, sequenced in a study of a mutant IDH1 vaccine in newly diagnosed glioma. These TCRs' antigens remain unknown. The assay was immunoSEQ multiplex PCR, and TCRdb's table has in-frame clones only and misses some. The repertoire holds about 64,000 clones, approximately 84% seen once, with approximately 8.3% in the top ten. Specimen: PBMCs, collected from a glioma patient whose treatment included an IDH1 peptide vaccine. The receptor source for this set is a woman aged 45-59 years with glioma. Each CDR3 is given with its conserved first and last residue. Each record gives: V gene, J gene, clone size, D gene, CDR3 DNA, CDR3 protein. The D gene is left open where the match is weak. Clone size is shown for a subset of rows, as once, few, many or a class of expanded clone.

v_gene: TRBV28; j_gene: TRBJ1-2; abundance: .; d_gene: .; CDR3nt: TGTGCCAGCAGTTCCCCCGGAGTAAGCCCCACGCAGTTAGCTAACTATGGCTACACCTTC; CDR3aa: CASSSPGVSPTQLANYGYTF
v_gene: TRBV6-5; j_gene: TRBJ1-5; abundance: .; d_gene: .; CDR3nt: TGTGCCAGCAGTCTCGGGCAGGGTGTCCAGCCCCAGCATTTT; CDR3aa: CASSLGQGVQPQHF
v_gene: TRBV5-6; j_gene: TRBJ2-1; abundance: .; d_gene: .; CDR3nt: TGTGCCAGCACCCTGGGCGAGGCTTACAATGAGCAGTTCTTC; CDR3aa: CASTLGEAYNEQFF
v_gene: TRBV18; j_gene: TRBJ1-1; abundance: .; d_gene: .; CDR3nt: TGTGCCAGCTCACTCATGATCGCTGAAGCTTTCTTT; CDR3aa: CASSLMIAEAFF
v_gene: TRBV6-5; j_gene: TRBJ2-7; abundance: .; d_gene: TRBD2; CDR3nt: TGTGCCAGCAGCCCTAGCGGGGGGAACTACGAGCAGTACTTC; CDR3aa: CASSPSGGNYEQYF
v_gene: TRBV29-1; j_gene: TRBJ1-3; abundance: .; d_gene: .; CDR3nt: TGCAGCGTTGCGAGGAACTCTGGAAACACCATATATTTT; CDR3aa: CSVARNSGNTIYF
v_gene: TRBV30; j_gene: TRBJ1-1; abundance: few; d_gene: TRBD1; CDR3nt: TGTGCCCACAGCCGGGACAGGGTGATAGCTTTCTTT; CDR3aa: CAHSRDRVIAFF
v_gene: TRBV6-5; j_gene: TRBJ1-2; abundance: once; d_gene: TRBD1; CDR3nt: TGTGCCAGCAGTTACGCACAGGGGGCGAATGGCTACACCTTC; CDR3aa: CASSYAQGANGYTF
v_gene: TRBV11-2; j_gene: TRBJ2-1; abundance: .; d_gene: TRBD1; CDR3nt: TGTGCCAGCAGCTTAGAAAGACAGGGGGCTAGCAATGAGCAGTTCTTC; CDR3aa: CASSLERQGASNEQFF
v_gene: TRBV25-1; j_gene: TRBJ1-4; abundance: .; d_gene: .; CDR3nt: TGTGCCAGCAGTGCCTCAGGGGCAACTAATGAAAAACTGTTTTTT; CDR3aa: CASSASGATNEKLFF
v_gene: TRBV5-1; j_gene: TRBJ1-1; abundance: few; d_gene: TRBD1; CDR3nt: TGCGCCAGCAGGATAACAGGGGACTTTAACACTGAAGCTTTCTTT; CDR3aa: CASRITGDFNTEAFF
v_gene: TRBV19; j_gene: TRBJ2-2; abundance: .; d_gene: TRBD2; CDR3nt: TGTGCCAGTAGAATGGGGGGGACCGGGGAGCTGTTTTTT; CDR3aa: CASRMGGTGELFF
v_gene: TRBV7-2; j_gene: TRBJ2-3; abundance: .; d_gene: .; CDR3nt: TGTGCCAGCAGCTCACTAGGACCGACAGATACGCAGTATTTT; CDR3aa: CASSSLGPTDTQYF
v_gene: TRBV6-1; j_gene: TRBJ1-6; abundance: .; d_gene: .; CDR3nt: TGTGCCAGCAGTGAAGCAACTTTCGGCTCCTATAATTCACCCCTCCACTTT; CDR3aa: CASSEATFGSYNSPLHF
v_gene: TRBV6-1; j_gene: TRBJ1-2; abundance: few; d_gene: .; CDR3nt: TGTGCCAGCAAACCCAGCTATGGCTACACCTTC; CDR3aa: CASKPSYGYTF
v_gene: TRBV19; j_gene: TRBJ2-7; abundance: .; d_gene: .; CDR3nt: TGTGCCAGTAGTATTGTCCCTGACTCTTCCTACGAGCAGTACTTC; CDR3aa: CASSIVPDSSYEQYF
v_gene: TRBV5-4; j_gene: TRBJ2-7; abundance: .; d_gene: TRBD2; CDR3nt: TGTGCCAGCAGCCCCACTAGCGGGGGACATTCCTACGAGCAGTACTTC; CDR3aa: CASSPTSGGHSYEQYF
v_gene: TRBV6-1; j_gene: TRBJ2-5; abundance: .; d_gene: .; CDR3nt: TGTGCCAGCAGGGGGACACTCCAAGAGACCCAGTACTTC; CDR3aa: CASRGTLQETQYF
v_gene: TRBV29-1; j_gene: TRBJ2-6; abundance: .; d_gene: .; CDR3nt: TGCAGCGTTGAGCTATGGGAAGACTCTGGGGCCAACGTCCTGACTTTC; CDR3aa: CSVELWEDSGANVLTF
v_gene: TRBV28; j_gene: TRBJ2-7; abundance: .; d_gene: .; CDR3nt: TGTGCCAGCAGGGGACGTCGCGGCGAGCAGTACTTC; CDR3aa: CASRGRRGEQYF
v_gene: TRBV6-1; j_gene: TRBJ2-5; abundance: few; d_gene: TRBD2; CDR3nt: TGTGCCAGCAGTGACTACCCCCATTCATATAGCGGGGATCCGTACTTC; CDR3aa: CASSDYPHSYSGDPYF
v_gene: TRBV5-4; j_gene: TRBJ1-2; abundance: few; d_gene: TRBD1; CDR3nt: TGTGCCAGCAGCCCTGGGACAGGGGCACCGGGACATGGCTACACCTTC; CDR3aa: CASSPGTGAPGHGYTF
v_gene: TRBV5-6; j_gene: TRBJ1-1; abundance: .; d_gene: .; CDR3nt: TGTGCCAGCAGCCCGGGACCCTTGAACACTGAAGCTTTCTTT; CDR3aa: CASSPGPLNTEAFF
v_gene: TRBV6-5; j_gene: TRBJ2-7; abundance: .; d_gene: TRBD1; CDR3nt: TGTGCCAGCAGGGCCGGGACAGGGGGCTACGAGCAGTACTTC; CDR3aa: CASRAGTGGYEQYF
v_gene: TRBV12-2; j_gene: TRBJ2-5; abundance: .; d_gene: .; CDR3nt: TGTGCAAGTCGCTTAGCGTCCTCCAGGGAAGAGACCCAGTACTTC; CDR3aa: CASRLASSREETQYF
v_gene: TRBV5-4; j_gene: TRBJ1-2; abundance: .; d_gene: TRBD1; CDR3nt: TGTGCCAGCAGCTTGATGGGGGGCCGGGACAGGGAGAATGGCTACACCTTC; CDR3aa: CASSLMGGRDRENGYTF
v_gene: TRBV9; j_gene: TRBJ1-3; abundance: .; d_gene: TRBD1; CDR3nt: TGTGCCAGCAGCGTAGCAGGGGGCGTCGGAAACACCATATATTTT; CDR3aa: CASSVAGGVGNTIYF
v_gene: TRBV5-6; j_gene: TRBJ1-2; abundance: .; d_gene: .; CDR3nt: TGTGCCAGCAGCTTGGTGGGGTATGGCTACACCTTC; CDR3aa: CASSLVGYGYTF
v_gene: TRBV2; j_gene: TRBJ1-4; abundance: .; d_gene: TRBD1; CDR3nt: TGTGCCAGCAACCCTCGGACAGGCTTTAATGAAAAACTGTTTTTT; CDR3aa: CASNPRTGFNEKLFF
v_gene: TRBV7-9; j_gene: TRBJ1-1; abundance: .; d_gene: TRBD1; CDR3nt: TGTGCCAGCAGTCGGGACAGGGAAGACACTGAAGCTTTCTTT; CDR3aa: CASSRDREDTEAFF
v_gene: TRBV19; j_gene: TRBJ1-4; abundance: .; d_gene: TRBD1; CDR3nt: TGTGCCAGTAGGACAGGGTTAGGTAATGAAAAACTGTTTTTT; CDR3aa: CASRTGLGNEKLFF
v_gene: TRBV2; j_gene: TRBJ1-5; abundance: .; d_gene: TRBD1; CDR3nt: TGTGCCAGCAGTGAGCAGGGGGCGGGCAATCAGCCCCAGCATTTT; CDR3aa: CASSEQGAGNQPQHF
v_gene: TRBV7-8; j_gene: TRBJ1-1; abundance: .; d_gene: .; CDR3nt: TGTGCCAGCAGCGACAGAATGAACACTGAAGCTTTCTTT; CDR3aa: CASSDRMNTEAFF
v_gene: TRBV27; j_gene: TRBJ2-7; abundance: .; d_gene: .; CDR3nt: TGTGCCAGCAGTTTATCGGGGGTTAGCTCCTACGAGCAGTACTTC; CDR3aa: CASSLSGVSSYEQYF
v_gene: TRBV7-3; j_gene: TRBJ2-3; abundance: .; d_gene: TRBD2; CDR3nt: TGTGCCAGCAGCGCCCGGGGGGGGACAGATACGCAGTATTTT; CDR3aa: CASSARGGTDTQYF
v_gene: TRBV29-1; j_gene: TRBJ1-1; abundance: .; d_gene: .; CDR3nt: TGCAGCGTTGTGAAGGGTGGATTAACTGAAGCTTTCTTT; CDR3aa: CSVVKGGLTEAFF
v_gene: TRBV6-4; j_gene: TRBJ1-2; abundance: .; d_gene: TRBD1; CDR3nt: TGTGCCAGCAGTGAACGACAGGGAGCTAACTATGGCTACACCTTC; CDR3aa: CASSERQGANYGYTF
v_gene: TRBV30; j_gene: TRBJ1-1; abundance: .; d_gene: .; CDR3nt: TGTGCCTGGAGTGTAATAGGGTGGGTGACTGAAGCTTTCTTT; CDR3aa: CAWSVIGWVTEAFF
v_gene: TRBV6-1; j_gene: TRBJ2-7; abundance: .; d_gene: TRBD1; CDR3nt: TGTGCCAGCAGTGATTGGGCAGGGGGTATCTACGAGCAGTACTTC; CDR3aa: CASSDWAGGIYEQYF
v_gene: TRBV19; j_gene: TRBJ1-4; abundance: .; d_gene: .; CDR3nt: TGTGCCAGTAGTATGGGGGGAAGAACTAATGAAAAACTGTTTTTT; CDR3aa: CASSMGGRTNEKLFF
v_gene: TRBV7-2; j_gene: TRBJ2-5; abundance: .; d_gene: TRBD2; CDR3nt: TGTGCCAGCAGCTTAGGACCTAGCGGGGGTCAAGAGACCCAGTACTTC; CDR3aa: CASSLGPSGGQETQYF
v_gene: TRBV18; j_gene: TRBJ2-1; abundance: .; d_gene: .; CDR3nt: TGTGCCAGCTCACCAGTCGACAGCAGGGACTACAATGAGCAGTTCTTC; CDR3aa: CASSPVDSRDYNEQFF
v_gene: TRBV12-5; j_gene: TRBJ2-3; abundance: .; d_gene: TRBD1; CDR3nt: TGTGCTAGTGCCAAGACAGGGATTGCGGATACGCAGTATTTT; CDR3aa: CASAKTGIADTQYF
v_gene: TRBV27; j_gene: TRBJ2-1; abundance: medium-sized; d_gene: TRBD2; CDR3nt: TGTGCCAGCAGCCCGGGACTAGAGATCTACAATGAGCAGTTCTTC; CDR3aa: CASSPGLEIYNEQFF
v_gene: TRBV18; j_gene: TRBJ2-7; abundance: .; d_gene: .; CDR3nt: TGTGCCAGCTCACCATCCCAGGGCGGTATCAACGAGCAGTACTTC; CDR3aa: CASSPSQGGINEQYF
v_gene: TRBV19; j_gene: TRBJ1-3; abundance: .; d_gene: TRBD1; CDR3nt: TGTGCCAGTAGTACGGGACAGCACTCTGGAAACACCATATATTTT; CDR3aa: CASSTGQHSGNTIYF
v_gene: TRBV15; j_gene: TRBJ2-7; abundance: .; d_gene: TRBD1; CDR3nt: TGTGCCACCAGTAATAACAGGGGGCCCTACGAGCAGTACTTC; CDR3aa: CATSNNRGPYEQYF
v_gene: TRBV5-4; j_gene: TRBJ2-7; abundance: .; d_gene: TRBD2; CDR3nt: TGTGCCAGCAGCGCCGGGACTAGCGGGGGGGCCTGGGGAGAGCAGTACTTC; CDR3aa: CASSAGTSGGAWGEQYF
v_gene: TRBV5-6; j_gene: TRBJ2-3; abundance: .; d_gene: .; CDR3nt: TGTGCCAGCAGCTTAGGGGGGGGCCGCACAGATACGCAGTATTTT; CDR3aa: CASSLGGGRTDTQYF
v_gene: TRBV29-1; j_gene: TRBJ2-5; abundance: .; d_gene: .; CDR3nt: TGCAGCGGCAGGGGGGCCCAAGAGACCCAGTACTTC; CDR3aa: CSGRGAQETQYF
v_gene: TRBV30; j_gene: TRBJ1-5; abundance: few; d_gene: .; CDR3nt: TGTGCCTGGAGTCTTAGCCCCAATCAGCCCCAGCATTTT; CDR3aa: CAWSLSPNQPQHF
v_gene: TRBV11-3; j_gene: TRBJ1-1; abundance: few; d_gene: .; CDR3nt: TGTGCCAGCAGTCGACAGCTGAACACTGAAGCTTTCTTT; CDR3aa: CASSRQLNTEAFF
v_gene: TRBV5-4; j_gene: TRBJ1-2; abundance: .; d_gene: .; CDR3nt: TGTGCCAGCAGCAAAGGTACAGGAGACCTCAACTATGGCTACACCTTC; CDR3aa: CASSKGTGDLNYGYTF
v_gene: TRBV6-9; j_gene: TRBJ2-7; abundance: .; d_gene: TRBD1; CDR3nt: TGTGCCAGCAGTCCCCGCGGACAGGGGTCCCCCTACGAGCAGTACTTC; CDR3aa: CASSPRGQGSPYEQYF